The next 24 T cell receptor beta chains were all read from a single sample in a study of cytomegalovirus exposure and HLA in healthy donors. Profiling relied on immunoSEQ multiplex PCR, and the TCRdb table lists in-frame clones only, not all of them. In the table there are 150,000 or so clones, 65% to 90% of which are singletons. Sample: PBMCs. These TCRs come from a man between 18 and 29 years old in good health and CMV-seropositive.

The chain employs TRBV30 and TRBJ2-7; the match to TRBD1 covers 10 bases. The CDR3 runs to 14 residues. J lost 2 bases, V lost 4 bases, and 5 bases had no gene match. Germline values: CDR1 GTSNPN, CDR2 SVGIG (reference sequence). Written as DNA, the CDR3 is TGTGCCTGGAATAAAGGGACAGGGGCCTACGAGCAGTACTTC. This translates into CAWNKGTGAYEQYF.

The J gene is TRBJ1-1, the V gene TRBV9, with D uncertain. The V gene's germline CDR1 is SGDLS and CDR2 YYNGEE. The V and J ends lost 4 bases and 1 base respectively, with 11 bases between them. The CDR3 is 14 residues long. CDR3 residues: CASSPQRGNTEAFF. In DNA, the CDR3 is TGTGCCAGCAGCCCACAACGGGGGAACACTGAAGCTTTCTTT.

The chain is built from TRBV6-6 and TRBJ2-2, with D unresolved. CDR1 and CDR2 from the germline V gene are MNHNY and SVGAGI (reference sequence). V lost 2 bases, J lost 8 bases, and 9 bases lay in between. The CDR3 extends over 13 amino acids. CDR3 DNA sequence: TGTGCCAGCAGTTACCTCAGGTCAGGGGAGCTGTTTTTT. Its protein is CASSYLRSGELFF.

This chain uses TRBV2 with TRBJ2-1; TRBD2 matches 8 bases. Germline V gene sequence: CDR1 SNHLY, CDR2 FYNNEI. The CDR3 contains 15 residues. V gave up 5 bases and J gave up 2 bases; unmatched junction bases: 5. The CDR3, as DNA: TGTGCCAGCAGTCCTAAGGGACTAGCCTACAATGAGCAGTTCTTC. As protein: CASSPKGLAYNEQFF.

This clone was counted only a few times. The chain employs TRBV29-1 and TRBJ1-3; the D gene is possibly TRBD1 (5 bases). The length of the CDR3 is 12 residues. Germline CDR1 is SQVTM and CDR2 is ANQGSEA. V was trimmed by 6 bases and J by 2 bases, leaving 8 bases between them. For the CDR3, the DNA is TGCAGCGTCAGGGCTACTGGAAACACCATATATTTT. This codes for CSVRATGNTIYF.

V gene TRBV28 combines with J gene TRBJ1-1; D unresolved. The CDR3 loop spans 12 amino acids. V was shortened by 10 bases and J by 8 bases, with 17 bases between the two germline ends. Germline CDR1 reads MDHEN; CDR2 reads SYDVKM. The CDR3 here is CATKLRSPEAFF. DNA of the CDR3: TGTGCCACCAAACTGAGGTCACCCGAAGCTTTCTTT.

V usage is TRBV18 and J usage is TRBJ1-4; 7 bases agree with TRBD1. Trimming at V came to 2 bases and at J to 7 bases, leaving 4 bases not matched to a gene. CDR1 KGHSH and CDR2 LQKENI come from the germline V gene. This CDR3 is built from 14 residues. The CDR3 DNA is TGTGCCAGCTCACCAGCAGGGGGGAGTGAAAAACTGTTTTTT. Its translation: CASSPAGGSEKLFF.

The J gene is TRBJ2-5, the V gene TRBV6-6, with a possible D match to TRBD2 (6 bases). Trimming stripped 5 bases from V and 5 bases from J, with 12 bases between. The CDR3 spans 13 residues. Germline values: CDR1 MNHNY, CDR2 SVGAGI (reference sequence). The CDR3: CASSRTAGETQYF. The CDR3, as DNA: TGTGCCAGCAGTAGGACTGCGGGGGAGACCCAGTACTTC.

This clone has only a few counts. This chain connects TRBV7-9 to TRBJ2-7; 13 bases line up with TRBD2. CDR1 is SEHNR, CDR2 FQNEAQ, per germline (reference sequence). V lost 5 bases to trimming and J lost 5 bases; unmatched junction nucleotides: 6. This CDR3 has 15 residues. The CDR3 loop reads CASSPQGLAGNEQYF. The CDR3 DNA is TGTGCCAGCAGCCCGCAGGGACTAGCGGGAAACGAGCAGTACTTC.

V and J are TRBV2 and TRBJ2-3; 13 nucleotides align to TRBD2. V was pared by 6 bases and J by 5 bases, with 5 bases of the junction left unmatched. The CDR3 contains 15 residues. Germline V gene sequence: CDR1 SNHLY, CDR2 FYNNEI. CDR3 sequence (DNA): TGTGCCAGCAGCGTACTAGCGGGAGGGGTAGATACGCAGTATTTT. Its translation is CASSVLAGGVDTQYF.

This clone was observed a single time. J is TRBJ1-2 and V is TRBV5-4; 8 bases map to TRBD1. After removal of 4 bases from V and 4 bases from J, the junction contained 12 bases not matched to a gene. The CDR3 length is 16 residues. Germline V gene data show CDR1 as SGHNT and CDR2 as YYREEE (reference sequence). CDR3 residues: CASSEGSTGATYGYTF. CDR3 sequence (DNA): TGTGCCAGCAGCGAAGGATCGACAGGGGCGACCTATGGCTACACCTTC.

J is TRBJ1-5 and V is TRBV7-6; no clear D gene. The germline gives CDR1 SGHVS, CDR2 FNYEAQ. The CDR3 covers 13 residues. V lost 1 base and J 5 bases, leaving 6 bases between the germline ends. The CDR3 region has the DNA TGTGCCAGCAGCTTAGGGGAGTATCAGCCCCAGCATTTT. It translates to CASSLGEYQPQHF.

The V gene is TRBV30, the J gene TRBJ2-3; 8 bases are a match to TRBD2. The CDR3 runs 14 residues. Germline V CDR1 and CDR2: GTSNPN, SVGIG (reference sequence). J lost 6 bases, V lost 1 base, and 6 bases had no gene match. The DNA for the CDR3 is TGTGCCTGGAGTGGCGGGAGGCCGGGGGATACGCAGTATTTT. It encodes CAWSGGRPGDTQYF.

This clone was seen more than once but under ten times. The chain links TRBV5-6 to TRBJ1-2, with D possibly TRBD1 on 5 matching bases. V lost 4 bases and J 5 bases, leaving 15 bases between the germline ends. CDR3 length: 14 residues. Germline CDR1 and CDR2: SGHDT and YYEEEE. The chain's CDR3 is CASSSLGEEYGYTF. CDR3 nucleotide sequence: TGTGCCAGCAGCAGCCTAGGGGAGGAGTATGGCTACACCTTC. Looking up the rest from reference TRBV5-6 and TRBJ1-2 gives the full variable domain: DAGVTQSPTHLIKTRGQQVTLRCSPKSGHDTVSWYQQALGQGPQFIFQYYEEEERQRGNFPDRFSGHQFPNYSSELNVNALLLGDSALYLCASSSLGEEYGYTFGSGTRLTVV.

The V gene is TRBV28, the J gene TRBJ2-7; D not resolved. The CDR3 contains 11 residues. Trimming pared 6 bases from V and 6 bases from J, leaving 9 bases between. CDR1 MDHEN and CDR2 SYDVKM come from the germline V gene. Written as DNA, the CDR3 is TGTGCCAGCAGCTCCCTAACCGAGCAGTACTTC. Encoded protein: CASSSLTEQYF.

The CDR3 region has the DNA TGTGCCAGCAGCTTTCGGGCGGGGAACTATGGCTACACCTTC. This codes for CASSFRAGNYGYTF. This rearrangement joins TRBV7-8 to TRBJ1-2; D uncertain. Germline V gene data show CDR1 as SGHVS and CDR2 as FQNEAQ. V dropped 3 bases and J dropped 2 bases, with 10 bases sitting between them. CDR3 length equals 14 residues.

This clone was detected only once. The V gene is TRBV6-5, the J gene TRBJ1-1; the match to TRBD1 covers 7 bases. Germline loops: CDR1 MNHEY, CDR2 SVGAGI. The CDR3 is 14 amino acids. The V and J ends lost 9 bases and 5 bases, in that order; junction bases with no gene match: 12. The CDR3 DNA follows: TGTGCCAGTCAAATCGACAGGGCCAGGACTGAAGCTTTCTTT. Translation: CASQIDRARTEAFF.

The chain recombines TRBV29-1 with TRBJ2-7; D perhaps matches TRBD1 (6 bases). V gave up 4 bases and J gave up 0 bases, with 10 bases separating them. This CDR3 is built from 13 residues. CDR1 and CDR2 from the germline V gene are SQVTM and ANQGSEA. The CDR3 loop is CSVGQGHSYEQYF. The CDR3 DNA is TGCAGCGTTGGGCAGGGGCACTCCTACGAGCAGTACTTC.

The chain recombines TRBV11-2 with TRBJ1-3; D gene uncertain. In germline, CDR1 is SGHAT, CDR2 FQNNGV. Between the trimmed V and J ends, which lost 5 bases and 3 bases, there was a span of 23 bases. This CDR3 region has 18 residues. CDR3 coding DNA: TGTGCCAGCAGCCCGATAACACGAGGAGGGAGAGGTGGAAACACCATATATTTT. Its protein product is CASSPITRGGRGGNTIYF. Filled out from reference TRBV11-2 and TRBJ1-3, the complete variable domain reads EAGVAQSPRYKIIEKRQSVAFWCNPISGHATLYWYQQILGQGPKLLIQFQNNGVVDDSQLPKDRFSAERLKGVDSTLKIQPAKLEDSAVYLCASSPITRGGRGGNTIYFGEGSWLTVV.

The gene calls are TRBV6-6 and TRBJ1-2; the D is unclear. The CDR3 is 14 residues long. Germline values: CDR1 MNHNY, CDR2 SVGAGI (reference sequence). V was shortened by 11 bases and J by 8 bases, with 24 bases between the two germline ends. CDR3 amino acids: CALQAPLAPSGYTF. The CDR3, as DNA: TGTGCCCTTCAGGCCCCTCTGGCTCCTAGCGGCTACACCTTC.

This chain joins TRBV7-9 and TRBJ1-4; D unresolved. Per germline, CDR1 SEHNR and CDR2 FQNEAQ (reference sequence). V lost 5 bases and J lost 3, with 13 bases in between. The CDR3 runs 15 residues. The CDR3 sequence is CASSPATNSNEKLFF. CDR3 in DNA: TGTGCCAGCAGCCCCGCGACAAACTCTAATGAAAAACTGTTTTTT. The full variable domain, with the rest looked up from reference TRBV7-9 and TRBJ1-4, is DTGVSQNPRHKITKRGQNVTFRCDPISEHNRLYWYRQTLGQGPEFLTYFQNEAQLEKSRLLSDRFSAERPKGSFSTLEIQRTEQGDSAMYLCASSPATNSNEKLFFGSGTQLSVL.

The chain couples TRBV13 to TRBJ1-4, with 9 bases lining up with TRBD1. This CDR3 has 15 amino acids. Germline assignment: CDR1 PRHDT and CDR2 FYEKMQ (reference sequence). Losses at the gene ends were 5 bases for V and 8 bases for J; bases not matched to a gene: 9. The CDR3 DNA is TGTGCCAGCAGCAGACCGGGACAGGGAAGGGAAAAACTGTTTTTT. The encoded protein is CASSRPGQGREKLFF.

This chain connects TRBV9 to TRBJ2-5, with 8 bases aligning to TRBD1. The CDR3 has 16 residues. Germline V lookup: CDR1 SGDLS, CDR2 YYNGEE. V lost 4 bases to trimming and J lost 0 bases; unmatched junction nucleotides: 8. CDR3 in DNA: TGTGCCAGCAGCTTCGGACAGGGAAAAGACCAAGAGACCCAGTACTTC. Translation: CASSFGQGKDQETQYF.

Only a few counts were recorded for this clone. The gene calls are TRBV18 and TRBJ1-1, with D hard to call. The V gene lost 2 bases and the J gene lost 1 base, with 14 bases spanning the gap. There are 16 residues in the CDR3. Germline V gene lookup returns CDR1 KGHSH and CDR2 LQKENI. CDR3 DNA: TGTGCCAGCTCACCAAGGAGAGTAGATTCGAACACTGAAGCTTTCTTT. It translates to CASSPRRVDSNTEAFF. The full variable domain, in which reference TRBV18 and TRBJ1-1 provide the parts outside the CDR3, is NAGVMQNPRHLVRRRGQEARLRCSPMKGHSHVYWYRQLPEEGLKFMVYLQKENIIDESGMPKERFSAEFPKEGPSILRIQQVVRGDSAAYFCASSPRRVDSNTEAFFGQGTRLTVV.